This TCR beta chain is drawn from a study of cytomegalovirus exposure and HLA in healthy donors. The primer mix had 60 Vbeta and 13 Jbeta primers. This table comes from immunoSEQ multiplex PCR, and its TCRdb copy is limited to in-frame clones, with some not included. Here the sample spans 75,000 to 95,000 clones, just under 85% being singletons. The V end lost 1 base, the J end lost 2 bases, and 5 bases lay between the germline ends. In germline, CDR1 is SGHTA, CDR2 FQGTGA. This CDR3 spans 13 amino acids. Findings of the study overall: What a later analysis reportedly showed was that an Asian-associated ancestry cluster had fewer N-insertions than the 666-donor mean.

As for this clone: What it binds is not known.

Sequencing was carried out using PBMCs. The source is a woman younger than 30 in good health and CMV-seropositive. V usage is TRBV7-3 and J usage is TRBJ2-5, with unresolved D. CDR3 sequence reads: CASSLSRQETQYF. CDR3 nucleotide sequence: TGTGCCAGCAGCTTAAGTCGGCAAGAGACCCAGTACTTC.